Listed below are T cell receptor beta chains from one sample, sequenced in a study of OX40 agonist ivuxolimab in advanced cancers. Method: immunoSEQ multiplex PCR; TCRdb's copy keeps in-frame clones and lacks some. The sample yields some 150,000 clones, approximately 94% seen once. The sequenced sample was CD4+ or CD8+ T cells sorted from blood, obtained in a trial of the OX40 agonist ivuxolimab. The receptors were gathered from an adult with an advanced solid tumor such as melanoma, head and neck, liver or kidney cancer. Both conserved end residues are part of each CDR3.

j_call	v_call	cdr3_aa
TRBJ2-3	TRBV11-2	CASSPWGSGGAEDTQYF
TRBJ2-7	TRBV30	CAWSSTLGLAETYEQYF
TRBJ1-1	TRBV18	CASSPEGGASNTEAFF
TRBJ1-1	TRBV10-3	CAISGQTSAEAFF
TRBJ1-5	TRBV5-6	CASSLYSNQPQHF
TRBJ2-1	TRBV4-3	CASSQASTNYNEQFF
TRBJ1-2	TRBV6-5	CASYTGGYYTF
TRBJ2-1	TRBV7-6	CASSFLAGWANEQFF
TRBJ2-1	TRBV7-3	CASQPNTLGFSYNEQFF
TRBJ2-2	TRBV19	CASSIDQGADTGELFF
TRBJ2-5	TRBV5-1	CASSLEETQYF
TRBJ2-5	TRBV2	CASSARLAGVLKTQYF
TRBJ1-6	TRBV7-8	CASSLPNFNSPLHF
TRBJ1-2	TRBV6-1	CASSPYIHGYTF
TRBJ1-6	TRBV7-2	CASSLSTAGNSPLHF
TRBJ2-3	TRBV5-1	CASSSNGATDTQYF
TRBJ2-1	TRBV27	CASRQRKNNEQFF
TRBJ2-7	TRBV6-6	CASSLGTTYEQYF
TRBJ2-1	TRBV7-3	CASSGTGTSGKNEQFF
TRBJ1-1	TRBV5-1	CASSLEQLGNTEAFF
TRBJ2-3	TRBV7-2	CASSLQGSRTDTQYF
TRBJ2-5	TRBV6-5	CASSYSWGKETQYF
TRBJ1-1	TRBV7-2	CASSPDRGLNTEAFF
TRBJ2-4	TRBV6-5	CASSYKRGYGNIQYF
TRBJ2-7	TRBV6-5	CASRSGLAGSYEQYF
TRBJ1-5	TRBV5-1	CASSLEGGEAQPQHF
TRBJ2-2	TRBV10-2	CASSEVTGGTGELFF
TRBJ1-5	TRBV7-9	CASTLTGEQPQHF
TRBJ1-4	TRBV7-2	CASSRDRDSTNEKLFF
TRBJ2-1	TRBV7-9	CASSLVQYNEQFF
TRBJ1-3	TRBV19	CASSPVPEDTIYF
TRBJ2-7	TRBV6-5	CASSSTGNYEQYF
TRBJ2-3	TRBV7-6	CASSPNLNTDTQYF
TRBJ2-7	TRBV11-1	CASSSRDGHYEQYF
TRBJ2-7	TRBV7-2	CASSEGFRGPSSYEQYF
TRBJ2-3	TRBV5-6	CASSPGQGPDTQYF
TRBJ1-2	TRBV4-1	CVSSHRVYGYTF
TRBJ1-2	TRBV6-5	CASSYDGGRAGYGYTF
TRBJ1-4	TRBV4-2	CASSTGTALNEKLFF
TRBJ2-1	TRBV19	CASSSQSGTHYNEQFF
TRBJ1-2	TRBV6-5	CASSYRTGRIYGYTF
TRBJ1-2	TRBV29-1	CSAGTGSNYGYTF
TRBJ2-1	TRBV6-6	CASRYLNHGEQFF
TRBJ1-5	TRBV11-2	CASSFDGGGNQPQHF
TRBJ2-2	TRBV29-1	CSATPGLVPTGELFF
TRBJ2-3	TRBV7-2	CASSQGDTQYF
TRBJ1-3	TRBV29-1	CSVRVGTGEHSGNTIYF
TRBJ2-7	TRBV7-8	CASSSGGAYEQYF
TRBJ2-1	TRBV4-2	CASSQQDRGLNEQFF
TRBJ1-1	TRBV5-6	CASSGPNRGLSRAFF
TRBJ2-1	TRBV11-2	CASSLAGGSYNEQFF
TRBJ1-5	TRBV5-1	CASSLRANQPQHF
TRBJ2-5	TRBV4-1	CASSPRERETQYF
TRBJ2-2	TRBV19	CASRQGANTGELFF
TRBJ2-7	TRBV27	CASINRDSPDEQYF